These T cell receptor beta chains were read from a single sample in a study of control samples from healthy donors and cancer patients. Sequencing used immunoSEQ multiplex PCR; TCRdb keeps in-frame clones, though not all of them. The sample comprises roughly 120,000 clones, around 90% of which are singletons, and 2% to 2.5% rests with the top ten. The sample was blood. These receptors all come from a woman in her sixties or seventies in good health. The CDR3 runs from the conserved cysteine through the conserved F or W. A D gene is named only where the DNA matches it firmly. Size is stated for part of the rows, as once, few or many counts, or as a class when the clone is expanded.

CDR3,DNA,size,J,D,V
CASSSRGGNQPQHF,TGCGCCAGCAGCTCCCGTGGGGGTAATCAGCCCCAGCATTTT,.,TRBJ1-5,.,TRBV5-1
CASSLTRTGRAFF,TGTGCCAGCAGTTTAACTAGGACAGGGAGAGCTTTCTTT,.,TRBJ1-1,TRBD1,TRBV27
CASSLEVDTEAFF,TGTGCCAGCAGCTTAGAAGTAGACACTGAAGCTTTCTTT,.,TRBJ1-1,.,TRBV7-8
CASSRTTGGSYGYTF,TGTGCCAGCAGCCGTACCACGGGGGGGTCATATGGCTACACCTTC,.,TRBJ1-2,.,TRBV6-5
CASSYPGGTEAFF,TGTGCCAGCAGTTACCCAGGGGGCACTGAAGCTTTCTTT,.,TRBJ1-1,TRBD1,TRBV6-2/TRBV6-3
CASSLRQGGEQFF,TGTGCCAGCAGCTTAAGACAGGGCGGCGAGCAGTTCTTC,.,TRBJ2-1,TRBD1,TRBV7-9
CASSPVGRGGRSTDTQYF,TGTGCCAGCAGCCCAGTGGGGCGGGGGGGACGTAGCACAGATACGCAGTATTTT,once,TRBJ2-3,TRBD2,TRBV4-2
CASSRDGSTDTQYF,TGCGCCAGCAGCCGGGACGGTAGCACAGATACGCAGTATTTT,.,TRBJ2-3,.,TRBV10-1
CASSKGQGYEQYF,TGCGCCAGCAGCAAAGGACAGGGCTACGAGCAGTACTTC,.,TRBJ2-7,TRBD1,TRBV5-1
CASSFQRDRDSGYTF,TGTGCCAGCAGTTTCCAACGGGACAGGGATAGTGGCTACACCTTC,.,TRBJ1-2,TRBD1,TRBV27
CAISRGVPGQGMEDTQYF,TGTGCCATCAGTCGAGGGGTCCCCGGACAGGGGATGGAGGATACGCAGTATTTT,.,TRBJ2-3,TRBD1,TRBV10-3
CASSLGGSYSNQPQHF,TGCGCCAGCAGCTTGGGCGGATCCTATAGCAATCAGCCCCAGCATTTT,.,TRBJ1-5,.,TRBV5-1
CASSPGNLNYGYTF,TGTGCCAGCTCACCAGGGAACCTTAACTATGGCTACACCTTC,.,TRBJ1-2,.,TRBV18
CASSSSGGADTQYF,TGTGCCAGCAGTAGTAGCGGGGGGGCGGATACGCAGTATTTT,.,TRBJ2-3,TRBD2,TRBV6-5
CASSLDTGSTDTQYF,TGCGCCAGCAGCTTGGATACGGGGAGCACAGATACGCAGTATTTT,.,TRBJ2-3,.,TRBV5-1
CASSPRPENEQYF,TGTGCCAGCAGCCCGCGCCCGGAGAACGAGCAGTACTTC,.,TRBJ2-7,.,TRBV11-2
CASGLVRVASREKEQFF,TGTGCTAGTGGTTTGGTAAGGGTCGCTAGCCGCGAAAAGGAGCAGTTCTTC,few,TRBJ2-1,.,TRBV12-5
CASSQERRGAVNNEQFF,TGCGCCAGCAGCCAAGAAAGACGGGGGGCGGTCAACAATGAGCAGTTCTTC,.,TRBJ2-1,.,TRBV4-1
CASSVRQGTEAFF,TGTGCCAGCAGCGTCAGGCAGGGCACTGAAGCTTTCTTT,.,TRBJ1-1,.,TRBV9
CASSFGSQPQHF,TGTGCCAGCAGTTTTGGGAGTCAGCCCCAGCATTTT,.,TRBJ1-5,.,TRBV28
CASAPGQGRREQYF,TGTGCCAGCGCTCCGGGACAGGGGAGGCGTGAGCAGTACTTC,.,TRBJ2-7,TRBD1,TRBV27
CASSLDRSQPQHF,TGTGCCAGCAGCTTGGACCGAAGTCAGCCCCAGCATTTT,few,TRBJ1-5,.,TRBV5-4
CASNTGQTNEKLFF,TGTGCCAGTAATACAGGACAAACTAATGAAAAACTGTTTTTT,.,TRBJ1-4,.,TRBV19
CASSEERTGVLGNYGYTF,TGTGCCAGCAGTGAAGAGCGGACAGGGGTACTCGGGAACTATGGCTACACCTTC,.,TRBJ1-2,TRBD1,TRBV2
CASSQDPSGDSYEQYF,TGCGCCAGCAGCCAAGATCCCAGCGGGGACTCCTACGAGCAGTACTTC,.,TRBJ2-7,TRBD2,TRBV4-1
CASRPTGGAENTEAFF,TGCGCCAGCAGACCTACAGGGGGCGCCGAGAACACTGAAGCTTTCTTT,.,TRBJ1-1,TRBD1,TRBV5-1
CASSLADGANYGYTF,TGTGCCAGCAGCTTGGCCGACGGAGCTAACTATGGCTACACCTTC,.,TRBJ1-2,.,TRBV5-5
CASSPGRVQPQHF,TGTGCCAGCAGCCCAGGACGGGTCCAGCCCCAGCATTTT,.,TRBJ1-5,.,TRBV7-2
CASSLEWTSGKPSYEQYF,TGTGCCAGCAGCTTGGAATGGACTAGCGGAAAACCCTCCTACGAGCAGTACTTC,few,TRBJ2-7,TRBD2,TRBV5-5
CASSLVSGGHEQFF,TGTGCCAGCAGCTTAGTGAGCGGGGGGCATGAGCAGTTCTTC,.,TRBJ2-1,TRBD2,TRBV7-3
CAISGIAGAAYNEQFF,TGTGCCATCAGTGGTATAGCGGGGGCCGCCTACAATGAGCAGTTCTTC,few,TRBJ2-1,TRBD2,TRBV10-3
CASSTRDALSLFF,TGTGCCAGTAGTACCCGGGACGCCCTCTCGCTGTTTTTT,.,TRBJ1-4,.,TRBV19
CASSTVSGNTIYF,TGTGCCAGCAGTACAGTCTCTGGAAACACCATATATTTT,once,TRBJ1-3,.,TRBV6-5
CASSSRAGASYNEQFF,TGTGCCAGCAGTTCCCGAGCGGGGGCCTCCTACAATGAGCAGTTCTTC,once,TRBJ2-1,TRBD2,TRBV6-5
CASSLAQGTNTEAFF,TGTGCCAGCAGCTTAGCGCAGGGAACGAACACTGAAGCTTTCTTT,.,TRBJ1-1,.,TRBV7-9